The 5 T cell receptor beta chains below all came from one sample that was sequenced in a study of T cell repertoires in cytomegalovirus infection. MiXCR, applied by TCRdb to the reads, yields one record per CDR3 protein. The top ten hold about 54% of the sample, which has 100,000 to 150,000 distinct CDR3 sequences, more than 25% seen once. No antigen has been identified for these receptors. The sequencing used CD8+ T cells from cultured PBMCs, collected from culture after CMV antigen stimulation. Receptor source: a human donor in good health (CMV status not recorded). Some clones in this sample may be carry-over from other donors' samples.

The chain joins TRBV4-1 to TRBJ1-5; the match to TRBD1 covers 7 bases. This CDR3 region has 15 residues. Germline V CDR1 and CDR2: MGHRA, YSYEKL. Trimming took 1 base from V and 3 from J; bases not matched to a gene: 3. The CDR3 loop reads CASSQGQGLNQPQHF. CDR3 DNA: TGCGCCAGCAGCCAAGGACAGGGCCTCAATCAGCCCCAGCATTTT.

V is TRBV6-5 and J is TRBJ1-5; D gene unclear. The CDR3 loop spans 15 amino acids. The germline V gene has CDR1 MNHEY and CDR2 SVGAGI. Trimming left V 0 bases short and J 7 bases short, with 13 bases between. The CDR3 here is CASSYSALETQPQHF. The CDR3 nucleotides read TGTGCCAGCAGTTACTCGGCCCTAGAAACCCAGCCCCAGCATTTT.

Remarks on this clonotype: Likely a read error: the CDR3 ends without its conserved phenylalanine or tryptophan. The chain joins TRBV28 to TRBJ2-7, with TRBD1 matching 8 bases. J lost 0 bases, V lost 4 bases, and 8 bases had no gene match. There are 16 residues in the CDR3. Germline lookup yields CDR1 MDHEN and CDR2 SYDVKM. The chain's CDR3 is CASSSTRQGPSYEQYL. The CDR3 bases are TGTGCCAGCAGTTCGACTCGACAGGGGCCCTCCTACGAGCAGTACCTC.

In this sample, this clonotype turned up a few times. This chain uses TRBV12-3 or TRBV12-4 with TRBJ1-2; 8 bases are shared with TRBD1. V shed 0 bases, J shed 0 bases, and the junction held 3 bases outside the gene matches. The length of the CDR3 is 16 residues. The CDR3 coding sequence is TGTGCCAGCAGTTTAGCGCAGACAGGGGCTAACTATGGCTACACCTTC. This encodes CASSLAQTGANYGYTF.

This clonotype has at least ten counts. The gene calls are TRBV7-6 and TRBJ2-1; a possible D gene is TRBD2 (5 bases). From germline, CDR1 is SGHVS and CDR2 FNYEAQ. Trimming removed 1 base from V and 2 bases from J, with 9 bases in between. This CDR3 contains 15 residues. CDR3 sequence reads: CASSLETGTYNEQFF. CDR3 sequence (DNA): TGTGCCAGCAGCTTAGAGACGGGAACCTACAATGAGCAGTTCTTC.